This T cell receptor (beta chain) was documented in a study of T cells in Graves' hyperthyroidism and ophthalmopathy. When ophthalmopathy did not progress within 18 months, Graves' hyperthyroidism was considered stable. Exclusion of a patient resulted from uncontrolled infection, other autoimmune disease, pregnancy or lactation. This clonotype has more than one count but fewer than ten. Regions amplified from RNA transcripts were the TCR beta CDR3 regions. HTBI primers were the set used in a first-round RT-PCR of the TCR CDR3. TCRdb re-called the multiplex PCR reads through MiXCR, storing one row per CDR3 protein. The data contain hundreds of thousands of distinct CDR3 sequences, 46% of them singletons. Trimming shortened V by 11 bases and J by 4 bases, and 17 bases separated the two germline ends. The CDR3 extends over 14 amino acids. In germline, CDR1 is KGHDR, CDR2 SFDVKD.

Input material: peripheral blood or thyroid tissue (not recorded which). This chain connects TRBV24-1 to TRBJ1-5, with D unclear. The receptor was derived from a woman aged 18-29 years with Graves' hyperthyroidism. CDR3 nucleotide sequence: TGTGCCAGCGGCGAGTCAGGACCGAATCAGCCCCAGCATTTT. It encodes CASGESGPNQPQHF.